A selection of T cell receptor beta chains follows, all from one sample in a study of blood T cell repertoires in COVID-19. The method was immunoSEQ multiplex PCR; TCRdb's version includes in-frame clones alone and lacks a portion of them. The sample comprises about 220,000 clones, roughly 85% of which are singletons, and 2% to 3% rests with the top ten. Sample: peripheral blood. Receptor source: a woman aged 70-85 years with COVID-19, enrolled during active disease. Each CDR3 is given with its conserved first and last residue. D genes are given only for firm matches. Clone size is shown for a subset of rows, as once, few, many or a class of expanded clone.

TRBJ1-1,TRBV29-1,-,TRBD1,CSVESGGYTEAFF,TGCAGCGTTGAGTCAGGGGGTTACACTGAAGCTTTCTTT
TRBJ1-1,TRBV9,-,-,CASSAPPPQGSTEAFF,TGTGCCAGCAGCGCCCCACCACCACAGGGAAGCACTGAAGCTTTCTTT
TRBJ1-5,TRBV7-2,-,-,CASSLPVGPQHF,TGTGCCAGCAGCTTACCCGTGGGCCCCCAGCATTTT
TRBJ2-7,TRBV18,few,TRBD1,CASSLNLGQGTYEQYF,TGTGCCAGCTCACTAAATTTGGGACAGGGTACCTACGAGCAGTACTTC
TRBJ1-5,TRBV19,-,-,CASRYGRGYSNQPQHF,TGTGCCAGTAGGTACGGCAGAGGCTATAGCAATCAGCCCCAGCATTTT
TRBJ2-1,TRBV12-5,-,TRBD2,CASGRTSGGYSEQFF,TGTGCTAGTGGCCGGACTAGCGGGGGGTACAGTGAGCAGTTCTTC
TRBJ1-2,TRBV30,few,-,CAWSLAVNYGYTF,TGTGCCTGGAGTTTGGCAGTGAACTATGGCTACACCTTC
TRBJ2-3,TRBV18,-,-,CASSAANADTQYF,TGTGCCAGCTCAGCAGCGAACGCAGATACGCAGTATTTT
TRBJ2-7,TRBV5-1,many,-,CASSLAGQPSYEQYF,TGCGCCAGCAGCTTGGCTGGACAGCCCTCCTACGAGCAGTACTTC
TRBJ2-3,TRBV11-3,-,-,CASSLMGGVSTDTQYF,TGTGCCAGCAGCTTAATGGGCGGGGTTAGCACAGATACGCAGTATTTT
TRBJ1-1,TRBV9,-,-,CASSATVGNTEAFF,TGTGCCAGCAGCGCTACAGTGGGGAACACTGAAGCTTTCTTT
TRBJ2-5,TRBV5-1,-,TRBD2,CASSLVPQTSGRPETQYF,TGCGCCAGCAGCTTGGTCCCTCAGACTAGCGGGAGGCCAGAGACCCAGTACTTC
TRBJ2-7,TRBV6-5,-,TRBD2,CASRATSGGAYEQYF,TGTGCCAGCAGAGCAACTAGCGGGGGGGCTTACGAGCAGTACTTC
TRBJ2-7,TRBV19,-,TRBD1,CASSPRQGSYEQYF,TGTGCCAGTAGCCCCAGACAGGGATCCTACGAGCAGTACTTC
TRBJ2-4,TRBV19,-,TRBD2,CASSIITSGGKNIQYF,TGTGCCAGTAGTATAATTACTAGCGGGGGCAAAAACATTCAGTACTTC
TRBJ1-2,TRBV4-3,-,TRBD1,CASSPFGTGASGYGYTF,TGCGCCAGCAGCCCCTTCGGGACAGGGGCGTCGGGCTATGGCTACACCTTC
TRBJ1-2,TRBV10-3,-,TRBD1,CAITRDRADANYGYTF,TGTGCCATCACGAGGGACAGGGCTGATGCAAACTATGGCTACACCTTC
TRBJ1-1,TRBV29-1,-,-,CSVLTHGLNTEAFF,TGCAGCGTTTTAACACACGGGTTGAACACTGAAGCTTTCTTT
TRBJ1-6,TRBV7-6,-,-,CASSPSGGGSIRSPLHF,TGTGCCAGCAGCCCCTCCGGGGGGGGCTCAATTAGATCACCCCTCCACTTT
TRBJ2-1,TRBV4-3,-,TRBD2,CASSQGSSGRLEQFF,TGCGCCAGCAGCCAAGGGAGTAGCGGGAGACTTGAGCAGTTCTTC
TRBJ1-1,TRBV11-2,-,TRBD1,CASSSLTGTGPEAFF,TGTGCCAGCAGCTCCCTGACCGGGACAGGGCCTGAAGCTTTCTTT
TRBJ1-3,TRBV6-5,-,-,CASPGVNGNTIYF,TGTGCCAGTCCAGGGGTAAATGGAAACACCATATATTTT
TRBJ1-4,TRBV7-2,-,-,CASSLRVAGEKLFF,TGTGCCAGCAGCTTGAGGGTGGCGGGTGAAAAACTGTTTTTT
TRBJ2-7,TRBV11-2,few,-,CASSLIRVPYEQYF,TGTGCCAGCAGCTTAATCAGGGTCCCCTACGAGCAGTACTTC
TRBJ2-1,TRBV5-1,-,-,CASSLTFTREQFF,TGCGCCAGCAGCTTGACTTTCACGCGTGAGCAGTTCTTC
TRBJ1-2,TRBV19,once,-,CASTLGGNYGYTF,TGTGCCAGTACCCTCGGCGGTAACTATGGCTACACCTTC
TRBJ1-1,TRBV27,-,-,CASSPPPRRAGTEAFF,TGTGCCAGCAGCCCCCCCCCTCGTAGGGCGGGCACTGAAGCTTTCTTT
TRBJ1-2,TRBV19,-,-,CASSIRQLVGLGGYTF,TGTGCCAGTAGTATAAGACAGCTAGTTGGTCTTGGAGGCTACACCTTC
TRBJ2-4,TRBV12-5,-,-,CASVPLAKNIQYF,TGTGCTAGTGTTCCTTTAGCCAAAAACATTCAGTACTTC
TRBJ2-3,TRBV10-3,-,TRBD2,CAISGGGAEDTQYF,TGTGCCATCAGTGGCGGGGGGGCCGAAGATACGCAGTATTTT
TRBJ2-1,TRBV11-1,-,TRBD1,CASSVNTGGPYNEQFF,TGTGCCAGCAGCGTGAATACAGGGGGCCCCTACAATGAGCAGTTCTTC
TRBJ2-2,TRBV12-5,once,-,CASAIYPPRGRTGELFF,TGTGCTAGTGCTATATACCCGCCCAGGGGACGCACCGGGGAGCTGTTTTTT
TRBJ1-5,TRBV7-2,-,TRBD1,CASSLMPGQGEQPQHF,TGTGCCAGCAGCTTAATGCCGGGACAGGGGGAACAGCCCCAGCATTTT
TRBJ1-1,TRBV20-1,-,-,CSASREAEAFF,TGCAGTGCTTCCCGGGAGGCCGAAGCTTTCTTT
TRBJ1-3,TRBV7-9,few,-,CASRPGIWGVAGNTIYF,TGTGCCAGCAGACCAGGGATCTGGGGGGTCGCTGGAAACACCATATATTTT
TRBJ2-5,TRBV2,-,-,CASSNEARETQYF,TGTGCCAGCAGTAATGAAGCCCGAGAGACCCAGTACTTC
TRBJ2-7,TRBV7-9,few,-,CASSPPTEYEQYF,TGTGCCAGCAGCCCACCGACAGAGTACGAGCAGTACTTC
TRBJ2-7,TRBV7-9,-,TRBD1,CASSLGKGQAGEQYF,TGTGCCAGCAGCTTAGGAAAAGGACAGGCGGGTGAGCAGTACTTC
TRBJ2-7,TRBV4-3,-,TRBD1,CASSQAWTGSYEQYF,TGCGCCAGCAGCCAAGCCTGGACAGGGAGCTACGAGCAGTACTTC
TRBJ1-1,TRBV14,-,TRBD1,CASSHSDRRNTEAFF,TGTGCCAGCAGCCACTCGGACAGGAGGAACACTGAAGCTTTCTTT
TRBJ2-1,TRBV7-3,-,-,CASSLTSLDEQFF,TGTGCCAGCAGCTTAACTAGCTTGGATGAGCAGTTCTTC
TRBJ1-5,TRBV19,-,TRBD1,CASSSLDRGNAQPQHF,TGTGCCAGTAGTAGTCTGGACAGGGGAAATGCTCAGCCCCAGCATTTT
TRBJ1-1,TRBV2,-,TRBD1,CAGGTGANTEAFF,TGTGCCGGCGGGACAGGAGCGAACACTGAAGCTTTCTTT
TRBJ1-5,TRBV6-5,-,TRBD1,CASSLRGHGQPQHF,TGTGCCAGCAGTCTAAGGGGGCACGGGCAGCCCCAGCATTTT
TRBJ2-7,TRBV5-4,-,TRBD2,CASSLGLAGAYEQYF,TGTGCCAGCAGCTTGGGACTAGCGGGGGCCTACGAGCAGTACTTC
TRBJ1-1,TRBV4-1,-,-,CASSQDPRGTEAFF,TGCGCCAGCAGCCAAGATCCCAGGGGCACTGAAGCTTTCTTT
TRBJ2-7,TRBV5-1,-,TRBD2,CASRGGNYEQYF,TGCGCCAGCAGGGGGGGGAACTACGAGCAGTACTTC
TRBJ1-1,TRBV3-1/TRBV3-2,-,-,CASSQEGGFLAFF,TGTGCCAGCAGCCAAGAGGGGGGATTTTTGGCTTTCTTT
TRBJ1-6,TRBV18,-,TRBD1,CASSPRDRDNSPLHF,TGTGCCAGCTCTCCACGGGACAGGGATAATTCACCCCTCCACTTT
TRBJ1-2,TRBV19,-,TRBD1,CASKDRQGPYGYTF,TGTGCCAGTAAGGATAGACAGGGACCCTATGGCTACACCTTC
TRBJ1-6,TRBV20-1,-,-,CSAGGSPLHF,TGCAGTGCCGGGGGTTCACCCCTCCACTTT
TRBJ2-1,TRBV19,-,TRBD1,CASSTTGALRQEQFF,TGTGCCAGTAGTACAACAGGGGCCCTCCGACAGGAGCAGTTCTTC
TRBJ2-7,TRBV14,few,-,CASSRLQGEEQYF,TGTGCCAGCAGCCGATTACAGGGAGAAGAGCAGTACTTC
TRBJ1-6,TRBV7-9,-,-,CASSSNTGLDNSPLHF,TGTGCCAGCAGCTCCAATACAGGGCTAGATAATTCACCCCTCCACTTT
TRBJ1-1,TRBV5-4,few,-,CASRQGVGPSEAFF,TGTGCCAGCAGACAGGGAGTCGGTCCTAGTGAAGCTTTCTTT
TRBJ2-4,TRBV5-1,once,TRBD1,CASSLDRGIQYF,TGCGCCAGCAGCTTGGACAGGGGCATTCAGTACTTC
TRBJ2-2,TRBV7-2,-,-,CASSLMPSRLFF,TGTGCCAGCAGCTTAATGCCTTCGCGGCTGTTTTTT
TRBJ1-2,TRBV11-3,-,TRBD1,CASSFSFSGTGEKKGYTF,TGTGCCAGCAGCTTTTCCTTTTCCGGGACAGGGGAGAAGAAGGGCTACACCTTC
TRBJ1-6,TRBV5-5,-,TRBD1,CASSSIVQGAYSPLHF,TGTGCCAGCAGCTCAATAGTACAGGGGGCGTATTCACCCCTCCACTTT
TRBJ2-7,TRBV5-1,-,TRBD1,CASSLAQGASYEQYF,TGCGCCAGCAGCTTGGCACAGGGGGCGTCCTACGAGCAGTACTTC